The 30 T cell receptor beta chains given below trace back to one sample, sequenced in a study of T cell responses to AZD1222 COVID-19 vaccine. Clones were read by immunoSEQ multiplex PCR, and TCRdb kept only the in-frame ones, dropping some. The table records some 150,000 clones, around nine tenths of them present only once. The specimen was peripheral blood, collected 28 days after the second AZD1222 dose. These receptors all come from an adult who received the AZD1222 COVID-19 vaccine.

V is TRBV5-5 and J is TRBJ2-2; 7 bases line up with TRBD1. V lost 4 bases and J lost 6; bases outside the gene matches: 15. This CDR3 region has 17 residues. CDR1 and CDR2 (germline): SGHKS, YYEKEE (reference sequence). The CDR3 reads CASSPLTTGKGAGELFF. In DNA, the CDR3 is TGTGCCAGCAGCCCTTTAACGACAGGGAAGGGCGCCGGGGAGCTGTTTTTT.

This chain links TRBV6-5 with TRBJ1-1; TRBD1 might be the D (5 bases). The length of the CDR3 is 14 residues. Germline CDR1 and CDR2: MNHEY and SVGAGI. V lost 6 bases to trimming and J lost 0 bases, with 11 bases between them. DNA of the CDR3: TGTGCCAGCAGCTTCAGGGTCATGAACACTGAAGCTTTCTTT. Its translation: CASSFRVMNTEAFF.

The chain carries TRBV6-6 and TRBJ2-2, with TRBD1 as a possible D gene (6 bases). The CDR3 is made up of 16 amino acids. Germline V CDR1 and CDR2: MNHNY, SVGAGI (reference sequence). Trimming removed 1 base at V and 4 bases at J, with 13 bases between. CDR3 protein: CASSYYKDRSTGELFF. The DNA for the CDR3 is TGTGCCAGCAGTTACTATAAGGACAGATCCACCGGGGAGCTGTTTTTT.

This clone was seen a single time. The chain couples TRBV21-1 to TRBJ1-5; TRBD1, the table's D call, lacks a check against the DNA. TRBV21-1 is a pseudogene segment. This CDR3 is built from 18 residues. The DNA for the CDR3 is TGTGCCAGCAGCAAAGTAGCCCCTACAGGGTACCCGGATCAGCCCCAGCATTTT. Residues: CASSKVAPTGYPDQPQHF.

The genes are TRBV3-1 (or the pseudogene TRBV3-2) and TRBJ2-4; no firm D call. The germline gives CDR1 LGHDT, CDR2 YNNKEL (reference sequence). CDR3 length: 11 residues. Trimming took off 5 bases at V and 5 bases at J, with 4 bases between the two ends. CDR3 sequence: CASSGENIQYF. The CDR3 nucleotides read TGTGCCAGCAGCGGCGAAAACATTCAGTACTTC.

The chain is built from TRBV3-1 (or the pseudogene TRBV3-2) and TRBJ2-7, with D hard to call. V was clipped by 1 base and J by 5 bases, with 3 bases between them. The CDR3 totals 11 residues. The V gene's germline CDR1 is LGHDT and CDR2 YNNKEL (reference sequence). CDR3 region: CASSQGHEQYF. DNA for the CDR3: TGTGCCAGCAGCCAAGGCCACGAGCAGTACTTC.

V and J are TRBV2 and TRBJ2-3; no firm D call. Germline V CDR1 and CDR2: SNHLY, FYNNEI. The ends were cut back, 2 bases at V and 2 bases at J, with 11 bases in the middle. The CDR3 extends over 15 amino acids. The CDR3 sequence is CASSETVYNTDTQYF. The DNA for the CDR3 is TGTGCCAGCAGTGAAACCGTCTACAACACAGATACGCAGTATTTT.

V is TRBV11-1 and J is TRBJ2-1; TRBD1 might be the D (6 bases). The germline V gene has CDR1 SGHAT and CDR2 FQDESV (reference sequence). The V gene lost 5 bases and the J gene lost 5 bases, with 19 bases spanning the gap. CDR3 length: 16 residues. CDR3 in amino acids: CASSHPNRERDNEQFF. CDR3 coding DNA: TGTGCCAGCAGCCATCCTAACAGGGAACGGGACAATGAGCAGTTCTTC.

V gene TRBV7-2 combines with J gene TRBJ1-1; TRBD1 matches 9 bases. CDR3 size: 17 residues. CDR1 and CDR2 from the germline V gene are SGHTA and FQGNSA. V dropped 5 bases and J dropped 4; count of bases not matched to a gene: 14. In DNA form, the CDR3 reads TGTGCCAGCAGCCGCGGACAGGGGCGAAGGGGGGTCACTGAAGCTTTCTTT. This sequence encodes CASSRGQGRRGVTEAFF.

This chain uses TRBV7-2 with TRBJ1-2; D unclear. The CDR3 sequence is 14 residues long. CDR1 is SGHTA, CDR2 FQGNSA, per germline. The V and J ends lost 5 bases and 5 bases respectively, with 15 bases between them. CDR3 DNA: TGTGCCAGCAGCACCAGGACGGATCCATATGGCTACACCTTC. As protein: CASSTRTDPYGYTF.

CDR3 nucleotide sequence: TGTGCCAGCAACTGGGGTAGCGGGCCCACAGATACGCAGTATTTT. This encodes CASNWGSGPTDTQYF. The chain joins TRBV5-8 to TRBJ2-3; 7 bases line up with TRBD2. Germline CDR1 reads SGHTS; CDR2 reads YDEGEE. After removal of 6 bases from V and 2 bases from J, the junction contained 9 bases not matched to a gene. CDR3 length: 15 amino acids.

The CDR3 reads CASSSGLDTQYF. The CDR3 region has the DNA TGTGCCAGCAGCTCAGGGTTGGATACGCAGTATTTT. The chain links TRBV2 to TRBJ2-3; tentatively, D is TRBD1 (5 bases). In germline, CDR1 is SNHLY, CDR2 FYNNEI. Trimming shortened V by 6 bases and J by 6 bases, and 10 bases separated the two germline ends. This CDR3 is 12 amino acids long.

The genes are TRBV9 and TRBJ2-1, with D tentatively TRBD2 (5 bases). V lost 4 bases to trimming and J lost 7 bases, with 12 bases between them. CDR1 is SGDLS, CDR2 YYNGEE, per germline. This CDR3 is built from 13 residues. The CDR3 sequence: CASSPGSRNEQFF. In DNA form, the CDR3 reads TGTGCCAGCAGCCCTGGGAGCCGGAATGAGCAGTTCTTC.

Here the CDR3 reads CASSLGTENTEAFF. CDR3 DNA: TGTGCCAGCAGCTTAGGGACAGAAAACACTGAAGCTTTCTTT. The chain carries TRBV7-9 and TRBJ1-1; the D gene is possibly TRBD1 (6 bases). Per germline, CDR1 SEHNR and CDR2 FQNEAQ (reference sequence). The length of the CDR3 is 14 residues. V lost 1 base and J 2 bases, leaving 8 bases between the germline ends.

J is TRBJ1-2 and V is TRBV4-1; 9 bases align to TRBD1. There are 17 residues in the CDR3. After removal of 3 bases from V and 1 base from J, the junction contained 9 bases not matched to a gene. Germline CDR1 and CDR2: MGHRA and YSYEKL. The CDR3 spells CASSQGPGQGFNYGYTF. CDR3 nucleotides: TGCGCCAGCAGCCAGGGGCCGGGACAGGGCTTTAACTATGGCTACACCTTC.

This chain uses TRBV5-4 with TRBJ1-1, with D perhaps TRBD1 (5 bases). Per the germline V gene, CDR1 is SGHNT and CDR2 is YYREEE (reference sequence). This CDR3 spans 14 amino acids. Deletions cut 7 bases from V and 3 bases from J, with 16 bases between. In nucleotides, the CDR3 is TGTGCCAGCTCCGGGGGGATTTGGGACACTGAAGCTTTCTTT. This translates into CASSGGIWDTEAFF.

J is TRBJ1-6 and V is TRBV7-8, with D unresolved. Per germline, CDR1 SGHVS and CDR2 FQNEAQ. Trimming shortened V by 7 bases and J by 6 bases, and 10 bases separated the two germline ends. The length of the CDR3 is 13 residues. CDR3 residues: CASTFGGNSPLHF. CDR3 DNA sequence: TGTGCCAGCACGTTCGGCGGTAATTCACCCCTCCACTTT.

The chain couples TRBV3-1 (or the pseudogene TRBV3-2) to TRBJ1-6, with D maybe TRBD1 (5 bases). This CDR3 contains 14 residues. From germline, CDR1 is LGHDT and CDR2 YNNKEL (reference sequence). V lost 1 base and J lost 7, with 8 bases in between. Written as DNA, the CDR3 is TGTGCCAGCAGCCAAGGCGGGGCGAATTCACCCCTCCACTTT. Protein: CASSQGGANSPLHF.

The chain employs TRBV5-1 and TRBJ2-7, with 9 bases matching TRBD1. Trimming took 2 bases from V and 2 from J; bases not matched to a gene: 5. The CDR3 covers 15 residues. Germline CDR1 and CDR2: SGHRS and YFSETQ. The CDR3 protein is CASSFRDRETYEQYF. CDR3 coding DNA: TGCGCCAGCAGCTTTAGGGACAGGGAAACCTACGAGCAGTACTTC.

This clone occurred once. The CDR3 DNA reads TGCGCCAGCAGCCAAGATCGGCGGGGGGCCCCCGGGGAGCTGTTTTTT. Translating gives CASSQDRRGAPGELFF. This sequence joins TRBV4-3 and TRBJ2-2, with 8 positions matching TRBD2. The germline gives CDR1 LGHNA, CDR2 YSLEER. Trimming removed 0 bases from V and 6 bases from J; junction bases left unmatched: 6. This CDR3 is 16 amino acids long.

The gene calls are TRBV7-2 and TRBJ2-1, with a tentative D call TRBD1 (6 bases). The ends were cut back, 5 bases at V and 0 bases at J, with 11 bases in the middle. Germline V gene sequence: CDR1 SGHTA, CDR2 FQGNSA. This CDR3 has 15 amino acids. CDR3 amino acids: CASSHGQISYNEQFF. CDR3 DNA: TGTGCCAGCAGCCACGGACAGATCTCCTACAATGAGCAGTTCTTC.

The chain has TRBV9 and TRBJ2-1; 7 bases agree with TRBD2. Germline-derived CDR1 and CDR2 are SGDLS and YYNGEE. With 0 bases clipped from V and 8 bases from J, the junction kept 8 bases outside the gene matches. This CDR3 comprises 15 residues. CDR3 region: CASSVGLASAHEQFF. The CDR3 region has the DNA TGTGCCAGCAGCGTAGGACTAGCCTCTGCCCATGAGCAGTTCTTC.

This clone has just one count. The chain joins TRBV5-1 to TRBJ1-3; a weak D match, TRBD1 (6 bases). Germline V gene lookup returns CDR1 SGHRS and CDR2 YFSETQ. This CDR3 has 17 amino acids. Trimming shortened V by 1 base and J by 2 bases, and 16 bases separated the two germline ends. The CDR3 region has the DNA TGCGCCAGCAGCTTGTTACCTCTTCAGGGGACTGGAAACACCATATATTTT. It is translated as CASSLLPLQGTGNTIYF.

This chain uses TRBV7-6 with TRBJ2-7, with 7 bases aligning to TRBD2. The germline CDR1 and CDR2 sequences are SGHVS and FNYEAQ. This CDR3 spans 14 amino acids. Trimming at V came to 1 base and at J to 6 bases, leaving 6 bases not matched to a gene. The CDR3 DNA sequence: TGTGCCAGCAGCTTAGGACTAGCCAGTCCCGAGCAGTACTTC. Translating it yields CASSLGLASPEQYF. Filled out from reference TRBV7-6 and TRBJ2-7, the complete variable domain reads GAGVSQSPRYKVTKRGQDVALRCDPISGHVSLYWYRQALGQGPEFLTYFNYEAQQDKSGLPNDRFSAERPEGSISTLTIQRTEQRDSAMYRCASSLGLASPEQYFGPGTRLTVT.

The CDR3 coding sequence is TGTGCCAGCAGCTTAGATGCACCAAACACCATATATTTT. Encoded protein: CASSLDAPNTIYF. This rearrangement joins TRBV7-9 to TRBJ1-3; the D is unclear. Per germline, CDR1 SEHNR and CDR2 FQNEAQ (reference sequence). The V and J ends lost 1 base and 6 bases respectively, with 7 bases between them. The length of the CDR3 is 13 residues.

The J gene is TRBJ1-1, the V gene TRBV6-2 or TRBV6-3; a possible D gene is TRBD1 (5 bases). The germline gives CDR1 MNHEY, CDR2 SVGEGT. The CDR3 has 14 residues. V was trimmed by 2 bases and J by 6 bases, leaving 13 bases between them. The chain's CDR3 is CASSYRDGKAEAFF. CDR3 DNA: TGTGCCAGCAGTTACCGGGACGGCAAAGCTGAAGCTTTCTTT.

The rearrangement links TRBV27 to TRBJ2-3; D gene ambiguous. There are 14 residues in the CDR3. Germline CDR1 MNHEY, CDR2 SMNVEV (reference sequence). With 3 bases removed from V and 5 bases from J, the gap between germline ends came to 12 bases. Here the CDR3 reads CASSFLGVEDTQYF. For the CDR3, the DNA is TGTGCCAGCAGTTTTCTTGGAGTGGAAGATACGCAGTATTTT.

The chain couples TRBV7-8 to TRBJ1-2; D uncertain. V lost 4 bases and J lost 4, with 16 bases in between. In germline, CDR1 is SGHVS, CDR2 FQNEAQ. The length of the CDR3 is 15 residues. CDR3 DNA sequence: TGTGCCAGCAGCTCAGAAAAACCCGAGATCTATGGCTACACCTTC. This codes for CASSSEKPEIYGYTF.

As to this clone: Because the CDR3's place on the DNA is in doubt, the DNA is left out and the CDR3 is given as listed by TCRdb. This chain joins TRBV11-2 and TRBJ1-2. Germline V gives CDR1 SGHAT, CDR2 FQNNGV. The CDR3 is made up of 14 amino acids, end residues included. The CDR3 here is CASSFGAGPGGYTF.

The chain recombines TRBV11-2 with TRBJ1-1, with unresolved D. The CDR3 length is 15 residues. V dropped 5 bases and J dropped 0 bases, with 13 bases sitting between them. CDR1 is SGHAT and CDR2 is FQNNGV in the germline V gene. The CDR3 loop reads CASSGEGYMNTEAFF. As DNA, the CDR3 is TGTGCCAGCAGCGGGGAGGGTTACATGAACACTGAAGCTTTCTTT.